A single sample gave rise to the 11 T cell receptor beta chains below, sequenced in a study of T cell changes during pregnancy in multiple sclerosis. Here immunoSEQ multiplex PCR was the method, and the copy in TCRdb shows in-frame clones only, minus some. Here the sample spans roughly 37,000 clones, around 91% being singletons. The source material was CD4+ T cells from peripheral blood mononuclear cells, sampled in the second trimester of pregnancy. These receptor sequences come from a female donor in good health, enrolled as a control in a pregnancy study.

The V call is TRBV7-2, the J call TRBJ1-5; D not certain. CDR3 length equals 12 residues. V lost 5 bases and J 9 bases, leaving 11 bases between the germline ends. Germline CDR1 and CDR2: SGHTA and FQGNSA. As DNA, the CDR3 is TGTGCCAGCAGCCAAGCGGGCGGGCCCCAGCATTTT. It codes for CASSQAGGPQHF.

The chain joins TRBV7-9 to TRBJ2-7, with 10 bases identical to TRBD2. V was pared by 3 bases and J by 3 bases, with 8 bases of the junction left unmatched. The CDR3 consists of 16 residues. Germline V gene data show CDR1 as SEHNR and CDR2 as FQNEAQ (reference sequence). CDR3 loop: CASSFGLADDFYEQYF. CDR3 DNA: TGTGCCAGCAGCTTTGGACTAGCGGACGATTTCTACGAGCAGTACTTC.

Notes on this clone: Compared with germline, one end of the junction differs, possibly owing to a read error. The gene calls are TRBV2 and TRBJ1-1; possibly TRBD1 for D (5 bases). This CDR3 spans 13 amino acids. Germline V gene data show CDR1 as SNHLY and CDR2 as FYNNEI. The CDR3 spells CARLRTLNAEAFF. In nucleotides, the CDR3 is TGTGCCCGCCTACGGACACTGAACGCTGAAGCTTTCTTT.

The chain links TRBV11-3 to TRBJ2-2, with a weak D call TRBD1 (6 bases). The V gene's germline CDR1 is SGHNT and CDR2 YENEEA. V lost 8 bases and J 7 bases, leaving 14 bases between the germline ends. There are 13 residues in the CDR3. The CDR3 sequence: CASRLTGSGELFF. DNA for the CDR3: TGTGCCAGCCGACTAACAGGGAGCGGGGAGCTGTTTTTT.

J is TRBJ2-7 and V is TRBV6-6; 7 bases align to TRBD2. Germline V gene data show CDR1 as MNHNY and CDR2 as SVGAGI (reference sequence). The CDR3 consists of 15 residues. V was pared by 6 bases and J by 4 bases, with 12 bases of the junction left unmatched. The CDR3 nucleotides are TGTGCCAGCAGCCCCGTCGGCGGGAGAGGATACGAGCAGTACTTC. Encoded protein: CASSPVGGRGYEQYF.

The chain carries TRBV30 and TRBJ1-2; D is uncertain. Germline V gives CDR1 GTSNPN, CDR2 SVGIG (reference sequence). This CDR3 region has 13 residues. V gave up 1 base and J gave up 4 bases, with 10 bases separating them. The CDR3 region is CAWSAEGSYGYTF. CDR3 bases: TGTGCCTGGAGTGCAGAGGGTTCCTATGGCTACACCTTC.

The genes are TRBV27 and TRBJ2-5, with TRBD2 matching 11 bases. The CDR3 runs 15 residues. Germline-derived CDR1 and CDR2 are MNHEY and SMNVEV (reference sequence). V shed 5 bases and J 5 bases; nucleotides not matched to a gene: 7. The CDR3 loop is CASSILAGEEETQYF. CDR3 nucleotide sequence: TGTGCCAGCAGTATACTAGCGGGAGAGGAGGAGACCCAGTACTTC.

CDR3 nucleotides: TGCGCCAGCAGCCAAATCGACGGGGGGAAGGGTGAGCAGTTCTTC. It specifies CASSQIDGGKGEQFF. The chain uses TRBV4-1 and TRBJ2-1; 7 bases are a match to TRBD2. V was clipped by 2 bases and J by 9 bases; unmatched bases: 10. Germline loops: CDR1 MGHRA, CDR2 YSYEKL. The CDR3 consists of 15 residues.

CDR3 nucleotide sequence: TGTGCCAGCAGTTACTCGATGGACAGGGGGCTTAGCGCCCAGTACTTC. Its protein product is CASSYSMDRGLSAQYF. The chain has TRBV6-5 and TRBJ2-5; TRBD1 aligns across 11 bases. The germline V gene encodes CDR1 MNHEY and CDR2 SVGAGI. V shed 0 bases and J 9 bases; nucleotides not matched to a gene: 9. CDR3 size: 16 residues.

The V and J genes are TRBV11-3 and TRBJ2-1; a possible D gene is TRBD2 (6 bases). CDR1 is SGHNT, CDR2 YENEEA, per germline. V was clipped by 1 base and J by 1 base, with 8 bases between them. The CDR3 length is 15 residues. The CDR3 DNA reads TGTGCCAGCAGCTTAGGCGGGGTGTCCTACAATGAGCAGTTCTTC. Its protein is CASSLGGVSYNEQFF.

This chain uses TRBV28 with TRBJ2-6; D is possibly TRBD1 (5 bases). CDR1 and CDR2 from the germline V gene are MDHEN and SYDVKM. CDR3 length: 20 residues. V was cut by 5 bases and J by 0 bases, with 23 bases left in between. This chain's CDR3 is CASSPTLGRWGLSGANVLTF. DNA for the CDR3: TGTGCCAGCAGTCCTACCCTCGGCAGGTGGGGCCTCTCTGGGGCCAACGTCCTGACTTTC.